This TCR beta chain was sequenced in a study of monozygotic twins with inflammatory bowel disease. The germline CDR1 and CDR2 sequences are MNHEY and SVGAGI. The CDR3 spans 12 residues. PCR of TCRalpha and TCRbeta cDNA was nested, with two rounds of about 15 and 9 cycles. TCRdb reprocessed the 5' RACE reads and reports one entry per CDR3 protein, with no DNA. This sample's table reports approximately 200,000 distinct CDR3 sequences. A roughly 2.5 ml blood sample was drawn per donor. Whole-blood RNA isolation (total RNA) proceeded without T cell sorting. The sequence was collected from a human donor with ulcerative colitis or Crohn's disease, or a healthy co-twin of an affected twin (not recorded which). The chain uses TRBV6-5 and TRBJ1-2; lacking DNA, the TRBD1 call made by TCRdb goes unchecked. Sequencing input: blood. CDR3 sequence reads: CASSRQGNGYTF.